The rows below give T cell receptor beta chains drawn from one sample of a study of Graves' ophthalmopathy and Graves' hyperthyroidism. TCRdb independently ran MiXCR on the multiplex PCR reads; one entry per CDR3 protein. Among more than 1,000,000 distinct CDR3 sequences, about 36% were seen once, and the ten largest hold around 10%. Material for sequencing was peripheral blood or thyroid tissue (not recorded which). These receptors were collected from an adult man with Graves' hyperthyroidism. Both conserved end residues are part of each CDR3. A D gene is named only where the DNA matches it firmly. Not all rows give a size; the values are once, few, many and, for expanded clones, a class.

CDR3 length	V gene	D gene	clone size	J gene	CDR3 DNA	CDR3 protein
15	TRBV6-1	TRBD1	many	TRBJ1-5	TGTGCCAGCAGTGAAGCGGGACAGCAAAATCAGCCCCAGCATTTT	CASSEAGQQNQPQHF
14	TRBV7-9	NA	NA	TRBJ2-7	TGTGCCAGCAGCGTTCTGGGACTGTCCTACGAGCAGTACTTC	CASSVLGLSYEQYF
13	TRBV6-2/TRBV6-3	NA	NA	TRBJ1-2	TGTGCCAGCATACAACCACCGGGGGAGGACTACACCTTC	CASIQPPGEDYTF
12	TRBV5-6	NA	many	TRBJ1-1	TGTGCCAGCAGCCTGGTACAGGGTGAAGCTTTCTTT	CASSLVQGEAFF
14	TRBV10-3	NA	many	TRBJ1-6	TGTGCCACCTTCCTAGACAGGTCGGGATCACCCCCCCACTTT	CATFLDRSGSPPHF
13	TRBV20-1	NA	NA	TRBJ2-7	TGCAGTGTCCCTTTAACGGGACGAGAAGAGCAGTACTTC	CSVPLTGREEQYF
16	TRBV12-3/TRBV12-4	TRBD1	few	TRBJ2-7	TGTGCCAGCAGCGGTCCCGGGACAGGGGGGCCCTACGAGCAGTACTTC	CASSGPGTGGPYEQYF
15	TRBV9	NA	NA	TRBJ2-2	TGTGCCAGCAGCGCCAGGGTGGTGAACACCGGGGAGCTGTTTTTT	CASSARVVNTGELFF
17	TRBV7-9	TRBD2	NA	TRBJ2-7	TGTGCCAGCAGGTTCGAGACTAGCGGGACCCATCCGTGGGAGCAGTACTTC	CASRFETSGTHPWEQYF
15	TRBV13	NA	few	TRBJ1-4	TGCGCCAGCAGCCCGGGGACACCCTCTGGTGAAAAACTGTTTTTT	CASSPGTPSGEKLFF
18	TRBV7-2	TRBD1	NA	TRBJ2-6	TGTGCCAGCAGGTCTGGGACAGGCTGGGGTTCTGGGGCCAACGTCCTGACTTTC	CASRSGTGWGSGANVLTF
17	TRBV25-1	TRBD1	many	TRBJ2-6	TGTGCCAGCTGCCGGGACAGGGTTTGCTCTGGGGCCAACGTCCTGACTTTC	CASCRDRVCSGANVLTF
14	TRBV12-3/TRBV12-4	TRBD1	once	TRBJ2-7	TGTGCCAGCACCCCACAGGGGGCCCTCTACGAGCAGCACTTC	CASTPQGALYEQHF
15	TRBV7-9	TRBD1	many	TRBJ1-3	TGTGCCAGCAGCTTAGCCAGGACAGGTGGAAACACCATATATTTT	CASSLARTGGNTIYF
15	TRBV19	TRBD1	many	TRBJ1-5	TGTGCCAGTAGTACCAGGGGGGGTCCGGGTCAGCCCCAGCATTTT	CASSTRGGPGQPQHF
12	TRBV29-1	NA	few	TRBJ1-2	TGCAGCGTCGAGGAGTTATACTATGGCTACACCTTC	CSVEELYYGYTF
14	TRBV11-2	TRBD1	NA	TRBJ2-2	TGTGCCAGCAGCCAGGGGGCGCGTACCGGGGAGCTGTTTTTT	CASSQGARTGELFF
14	TRBV7-9	TRBD1	NA	TRBJ2-7	TGTGCCAGCAGACTGACAGGGAGCTCCTACGAGCAGTACTTC	CASRLTGSSYEQYF
15	TRBV12-3/TRBV12-4	TRBD1	NA	TRBJ1-3	TGTGCCAGCAACCGCCCACAGGGGCCTGGAAACACCATATATTTT	CASNRPQGPGNTIYF
15	TRBV7-2	NA	NA	TRBJ1-6	TGTGCCAGCAGCTTAGATCCCAGGGCTAATTCACCCCTCCACTTT	CASSLDPRANSPLHF
15	TRBV20-1	NA	many	TRBJ1-5	TGCAGTGCTAGAGCGGTAGGGACCACCAATCAGCCCCAGCATTTT	CSARAVGTTNQPQHF
15	TRBV2	TRBD2	NA	TRBJ2-2	TGTGCCAGCAGTGAACAGGGAGGGAACACTGGGGAGCTGTTTTTT	CASSEQGGNTGELFF
14	TRBV15	NA	many	TRBJ2-7	TGTGCCACCAGCAGAAGAACAGGGTCGTGGGAGCAGTACTTC	CATSRRTGSWEQYF
13	TRBV13	NA	many	TRBJ1-1	TGTGCCAGCAGCTCCAGGGAGGGCACTGAAGCTTTCTTT	CASSSREGTEAFF
14	TRBV19	TRBD2	many	TRBJ2-7	TGTGCCAGTAGTCCAGCGGGGGATGCCTACGAGCAGTACTTC	CASSPAGDAYEQYF
17	TRBV11-2	NA	NA	TRBJ2-5	TGTGCCAGCAGCCACCCGTCGGGACCGCTTACCCCAGAGACCCAGTACTTC	CASSHPSGPLTPETQYF
16	TRBV20-1	TRBD2	many	TRBJ2-5	TGCAGTGCTAGAGATGAGGTAGCGGGAGTGGCAGAGACCCAGTACTTC	CSARDEVAGVAETQYF
14	TRBV4-1	NA	many	TRBJ1-4	TGCGCCAGCAGCCAATCCCAAGTAGCTGAAAAACTGTTTTTT	CASSQSQVAEKLFF
11	TRBV5-8	NA	NA	TRBJ2-5	TGTGCCAGCAGCTTGGTTCAGACCCAGTACTTC	CASSLVQTQYF
16	TRBV29-1	TRBD1	NA	TRBJ1-3	TGCAGCAGTGAGAGGCGGACAGGGATCTCTGGAAACACCATATATTTT	CSSERRTGISGNTIYF
17	TRBV20-1	NA	few	TRBJ2-2	TGCAGTGCTAGGGACAGTAACTCTCTCGCGAACACCGGGGAGCTGTTTTTT	CSARDSNSLANTGELFF
15	TRBV7-9	NA	NA	TRBJ1-3	TGTGCCAGCAGCCTTGGGATTAACTCTGGAAACACCATATATTTT	CASSLGINSGNTIYF
14	TRBV7-9	NA	NA	TRBJ1-2	TGTGCCAGCAGCGCAGTATCCAGGACTTCTGGCTACACCTTC	CASSAVSRTSGYTF
13	TRBV19	NA	many	TRBJ1-1	TGTGCCAGTAAACAGGGATTGAACACTGAAGCTTTCTTT	CASKQGLNTEAFF
20	TRBV7-2	TRBD2	NA	TRBJ2-2	TGTGCCAGCAGCTTAACGAGCCTGGGACTAGCGGGAGGTCGGAGCGGAGAGCTGTTTTTT	CASSLTSLGLAGGRSGELFF
17	TRBV11-2	NA	NA	TRBJ2-5	TGTGCCAGCAGCTTACCCCGGGGTGGGGGAACTACAGAGACCCAGTACTTC	CASSLPRGGGTTETQYF
12	TRBV2	NA	many	TRBJ2-5	TGTGCCACCTCAGCTAGTTCAGAGACCCAGTACTTC	CATSASSETQYF
15	TRBV5-1	TRBD2	NA	TRBJ2-3	TGCGCCAGCAGCTTGTCACTAGCGGGGGGAGATACGCAGTATTTT	CASSLSLAGGDTQYF
16	TRBV4-1	NA	many	TRBJ1-1	TGCGCCAGCAGCCAAGAGCCGGGCGCGGGGGGTCTCAAAGCTTTCTTT	CASSQEPGAGGLKAFF
15	TRBV7-2	TRBD1	many	TRBJ2-7	TGTGCCAGCAGCTTAGCGAAGGACAGGGTCAACGAGCAGTACTTC	CASSLAKDRVNEQYF
12	TRBV12-3/TRBV12-4	NA	NA	TRBJ2-7	TGTGCCAGCAGTTTCAGGCGCTACGAGCAGTACTTC	CASSFRRYEQYF
11	TRBV6-2/TRBV6-3	NA	many	TRBJ1-2	TGTGCCAGCAGGGGTTTGAGAGGCTACACCTTC	CASRGLRGYTF